The present TCR beta chain was sequenced within a study of blood T cell repertoires in COVID-19. Study summary: Acute and convalescent COVID-19 samples came from the United States, Italy and Spain.

The CDR3 length is 13 residues. With V trimmed by 5 bases and J by 4 bases, 4 bases remained unmatched. Enrolled through a virtual design, the participants were between roughly 18 and 95 years of age and came from around 25 US areas. Participants' reported clinical history set cohort assignment. Recovered status applied to Cohort 3 donors who had two consecutive negative PCRs. It also applied to those with clearance or with symptom resolution. TCRdb keeps only in-frame clones here, not all; method: immunoSEQ multiplex PCR. Among under 300,000 clones listed, roughly 90% were seen once. This clone showed up just once.

The receptor comes from a woman aged 55-70 years who had recovered from COVID-19. V and J are TRBV12-3 or TRBV12-4 and TRBJ1-2; 7 bases agree with TRBD1. The sample consisted of PBMCs or T cells enriched from blood (not recorded which). CDR3 coding DNA: TGTGCCAGCAGTATCGGACAGGCCTATGGCTACACCTTC. As protein: CASSIGQAYGYTF.